This TCR beta chain stems from a study of regulatory T cells in long-lasting Graves disease. The wider study: Antithyroid drug use was under 3 months in newly diagnosed Graves' patients. Study-wide findings and caveats: Persistent disease favored TRBV28, TRBJ1-2 and TRBJ2-5.

Time point noted: newly diagnosed GD, antithyroid drugs for less than 3 months. PBMC RNA served as the TCR library source. The diagnosis of Graves' disease used American Thyroid Association guidelines. The germline V gene has CDR1 SGDLS and CDR2 YYNGEE. The CDR3 consists of 14 residues. V shed 4 bases and J 6 bases; nucleotides not matched to a gene: 10. Notes on this clonotype: Antigen unknown.

iRepertoire HTBI primers and Arm-PCR of CDR3 regions built TCR beta libraries. MiXCR, applied by TCRdb to the multiplex PCR reads, yields one record per CDR3 protein. The repertoire consists of around 480,000 distinct CDR3 sequences, with 16% occurring once and the leading ten covering 12%. The same data also went into a second study, on T cells in Graves' hyperthyroidism and ophthalmopathy. This second study says: A median around 5.9 months before onset, the model predicted ophthalmopathy.

The rearrangement links TRBV9 to TRBJ2-7; 7 nucleotides match TRBD1. The sample in question was peripheral blood mononuclear cells (PBMCs), obtained at new diagnosis, from a patient treated with antithyroid drugs. This sequence originates from a man in his forties or fifties with Graves disease. The CDR3 DNA sequence: TGTGCCAGCAGCCCGCAACCCGACAGGGCCGAGCAGTACTTC. Amino acids: CASSPQPDRAEQYF.